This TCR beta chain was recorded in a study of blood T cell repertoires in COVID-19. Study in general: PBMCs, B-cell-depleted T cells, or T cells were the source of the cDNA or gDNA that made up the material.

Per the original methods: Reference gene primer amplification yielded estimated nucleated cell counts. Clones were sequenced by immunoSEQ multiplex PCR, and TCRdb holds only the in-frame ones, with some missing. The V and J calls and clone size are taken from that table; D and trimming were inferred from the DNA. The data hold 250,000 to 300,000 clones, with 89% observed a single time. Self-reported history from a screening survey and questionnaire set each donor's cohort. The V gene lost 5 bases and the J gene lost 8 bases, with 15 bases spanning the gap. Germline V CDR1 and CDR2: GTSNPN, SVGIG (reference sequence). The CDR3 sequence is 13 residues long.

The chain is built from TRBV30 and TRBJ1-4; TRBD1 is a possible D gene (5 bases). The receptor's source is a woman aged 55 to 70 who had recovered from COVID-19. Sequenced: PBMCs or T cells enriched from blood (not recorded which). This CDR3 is CAWAWAGSEKLFF. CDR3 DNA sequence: TGTGCCTGGGCCTGGGCAGGGTCCGAAAAACTGTTTTTT.